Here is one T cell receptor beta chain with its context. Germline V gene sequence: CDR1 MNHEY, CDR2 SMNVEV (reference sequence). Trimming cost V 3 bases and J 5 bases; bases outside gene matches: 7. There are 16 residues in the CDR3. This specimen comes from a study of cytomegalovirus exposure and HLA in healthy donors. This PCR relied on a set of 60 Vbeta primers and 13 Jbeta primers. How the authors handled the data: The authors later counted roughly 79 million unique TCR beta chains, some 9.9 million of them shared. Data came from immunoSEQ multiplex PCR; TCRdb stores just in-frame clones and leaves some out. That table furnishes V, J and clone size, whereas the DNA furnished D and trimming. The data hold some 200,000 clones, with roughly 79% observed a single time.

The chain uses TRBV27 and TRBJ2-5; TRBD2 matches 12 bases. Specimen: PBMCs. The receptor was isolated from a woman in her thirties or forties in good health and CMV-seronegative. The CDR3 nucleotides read TGTGCCAGCAGTTTCCTGACTAGCGGGGGCCAGGAGACCCAGTACTTC. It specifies CASSFLTSGGQETQYF.